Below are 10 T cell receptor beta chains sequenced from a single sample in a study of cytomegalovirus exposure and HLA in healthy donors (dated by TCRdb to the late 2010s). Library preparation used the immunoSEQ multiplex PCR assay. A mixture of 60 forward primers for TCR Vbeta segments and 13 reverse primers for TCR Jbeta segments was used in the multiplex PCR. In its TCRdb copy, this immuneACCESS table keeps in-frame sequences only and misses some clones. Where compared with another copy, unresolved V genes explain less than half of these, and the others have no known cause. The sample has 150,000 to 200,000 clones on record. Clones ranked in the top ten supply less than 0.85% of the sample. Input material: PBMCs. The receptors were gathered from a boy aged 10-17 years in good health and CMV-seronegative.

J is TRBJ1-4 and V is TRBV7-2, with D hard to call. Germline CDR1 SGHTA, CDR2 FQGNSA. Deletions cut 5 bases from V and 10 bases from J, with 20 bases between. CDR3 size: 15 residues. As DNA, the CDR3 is TGTGCCAGCAGCCTCCCCCCAAAGCGGAAGGTAAAACTGTTTTTT. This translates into CASSLPPKRKVKLFF.

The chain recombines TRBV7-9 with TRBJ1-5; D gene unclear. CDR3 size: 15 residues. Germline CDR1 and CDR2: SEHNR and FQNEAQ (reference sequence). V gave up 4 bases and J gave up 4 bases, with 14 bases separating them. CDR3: CASSSLRGPNQPQHF. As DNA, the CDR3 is TGTGCCAGCAGCTCCCTACGAGGGCCAAATCAGCCCCAGCATTTT.

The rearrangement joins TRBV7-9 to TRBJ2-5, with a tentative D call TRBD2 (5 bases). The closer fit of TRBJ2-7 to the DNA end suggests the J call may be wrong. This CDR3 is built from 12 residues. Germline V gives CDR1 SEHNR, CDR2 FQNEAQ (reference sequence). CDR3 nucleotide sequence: TGTGCCAGCAGCAGGAGCGGCTACGAGCAGTACTTC. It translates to CASSRSGYEQYF.

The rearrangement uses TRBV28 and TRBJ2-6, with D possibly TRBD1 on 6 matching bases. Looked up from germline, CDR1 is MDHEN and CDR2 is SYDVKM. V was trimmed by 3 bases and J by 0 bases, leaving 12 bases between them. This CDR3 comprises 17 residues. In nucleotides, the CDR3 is TGTGCCAGCAGTTTGCCACAGGGAAGCTCTGGGGCCAACGTCCTGACTTTC. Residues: CASSLPQGSSGANVLTF.

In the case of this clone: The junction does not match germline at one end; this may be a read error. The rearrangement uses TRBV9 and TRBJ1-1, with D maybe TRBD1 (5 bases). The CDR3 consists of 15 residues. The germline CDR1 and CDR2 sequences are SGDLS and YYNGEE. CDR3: CAGSVENQGWTEAFF. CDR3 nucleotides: TGTGCCGGCAGCGTAGAGAATCAGGGATGGACTGAAGCTTTCTTT.

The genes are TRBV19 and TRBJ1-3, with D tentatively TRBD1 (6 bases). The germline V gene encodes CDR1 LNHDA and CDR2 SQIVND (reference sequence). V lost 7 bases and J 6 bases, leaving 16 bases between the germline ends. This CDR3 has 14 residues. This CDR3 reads CASTLPGHLNTIYF. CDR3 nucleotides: TGTGCCAGTACCTTACCGGGACACCTAAACACCATATATTTT.

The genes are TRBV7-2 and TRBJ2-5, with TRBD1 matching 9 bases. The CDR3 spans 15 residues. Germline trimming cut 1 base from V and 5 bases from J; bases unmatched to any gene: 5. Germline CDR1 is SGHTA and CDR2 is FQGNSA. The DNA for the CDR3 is TGTGCCAGCAGCTTAGGGGGGACAGGGACCGAGACCCAGTACTTC. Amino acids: CASSLGGTGTETQYF.

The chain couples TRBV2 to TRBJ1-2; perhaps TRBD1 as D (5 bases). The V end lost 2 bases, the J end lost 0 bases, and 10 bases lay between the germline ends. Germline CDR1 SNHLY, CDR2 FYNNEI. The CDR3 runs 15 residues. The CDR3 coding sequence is TGTGCCAGCAGTGAATCGTGGGGCGCTAACTATGGCTACACCTTC. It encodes CASSESWGANYGYTF. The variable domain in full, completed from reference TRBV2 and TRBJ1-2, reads EPEVTQTPSHQVTQMGQEVILRCVPISNHLYFYWYRQILGQKVEFLVSFYNNEISEKSEIFDDQFSVERPDGSNFTLKIRSTKLEDSAMYFCASSESWGANYGYTFGSGTRLTVV.

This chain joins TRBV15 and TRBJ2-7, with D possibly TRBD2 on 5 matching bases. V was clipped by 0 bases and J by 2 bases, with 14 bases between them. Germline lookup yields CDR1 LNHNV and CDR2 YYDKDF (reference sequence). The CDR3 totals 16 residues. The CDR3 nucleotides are TGTGCCACCAGCAGAGATAGGGAGTGGAGCACCTACGAGCAGTACTTC. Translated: CATSRDREWSTYEQYF.

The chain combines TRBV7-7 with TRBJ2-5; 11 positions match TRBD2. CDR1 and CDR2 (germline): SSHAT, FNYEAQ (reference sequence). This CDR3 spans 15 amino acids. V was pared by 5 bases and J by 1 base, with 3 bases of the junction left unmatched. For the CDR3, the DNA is TGTGCCAGCAGCCCTAGCGGGGGGATCCAAGAGACCCAGTACTTC. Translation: CASSPSGGIQETQYF.